Each of the 6 T cell receptor beta chains below was sequenced from the same sample in a study of control samples from healthy donors and cancer patients. Sequencing used immunoSEQ multiplex PCR; TCRdb keeps in-frame clones, though not all of them. The sample carries thousands of clones, roughly 84% recorded once. Source material: PBMCs. Receptors originate from a man in his 70s with lung cancer.

The chain links TRBV13 to TRBJ2-3, with no clear D. CDR1 PRHDT and CDR2 FYEKMQ come from the germline V gene (reference sequence). The CDR3 has 14 residues. With 0 bases removed from V and 2 bases from J, the gap between germline ends came to 6 bases. The CDR3 loop reads CASSLGANTDTQYF. Here the CDR3 DNA reads TGTGCCAGCAGCTTAGGGGCAAACACAGATACGCAGTATTTT.

V usage is TRBV27 and J usage is TRBJ1-1; possibly TRBD1 for D (6 bases). This CDR3 is 15 amino acids long. CDR1 MNHEY and CDR2 SMNVEV come from the germline V gene (reference sequence). V lost 5 bases and J 4 bases, leaving 17 bases between the germline ends. The CDR3 bases are TGTGCCAGCAGTCCCCAAGGGGGGTTGGGCACTGAAGCTTTCTTT. Translated: CASSPQGGLGTEAFF.

The chain links TRBV18 to TRBJ2-7; 7 nucleotides agree with TRBD1. CDR1 is KGHSH and CDR2 is LQKENI in the germline V gene. This CDR3 is 16 amino acids long. V shed 0 bases, J shed 3 bases, and the junction held 8 bases outside the gene matches. CDR3 in DNA: TGTGCCAGCTCACCACCGGGACAGACCTCGGGCTACGAGCAGTACTTC. Protein product: CASSPPGQTSGYEQYF. The full variable domain, completed using reference TRBV18 and TRBJ2-7, is NAGVMQNPRHLVRRRGQEARLRCSPMKGHSHVYWYRQLPEEGLKFMVYLQKENIIDESGMPKERFSAEFPKEGPSILRIQQVVRGDSAAYFCASSPPGQTSGYEQYFGPGTRLTVT.

V and J are TRBV5-4 and TRBJ2-1, with 7 bases lining up with TRBD2. V was clipped by 4 bases and J by 5 bases; unmatched bases: 12. Per germline, CDR1 SGHNT and CDR2 YYREEE (reference sequence). This CDR3 spans 16 amino acids. The CDR3 nucleotides are TGTGCCAGCAGCAGCGTCGGACTAGAGGGACACAATGAGCAGTTCTTC. Encoded protein: CASSSVGLEGHNEQFF.

The table lists this clone with a count of one. This chain uses TRBV19 with TRBJ2-1; D is uncertain. Germline V gene sequence: CDR1 LNHDA, CDR2 SQIVND (reference sequence). The CDR3 consists of 14 residues. Deletions cut 7 bases from V and 3 bases from J, with 13 bases between. The chain's CDR3 is CASKDQRFYNEQFF. In DNA form, the CDR3 reads TGTGCCAGTAAAGACCAGCGCTTCTACAATGAGCAGTTCTTC.

This clone was observed once. V usage is TRBV19 and J usage is TRBJ1-1; a weak D match, TRBD1 (5 bases). The CDR3 has 15 amino acids. V was cut by 3 bases and J by 6 bases, with 17 bases left in between. Germline values: CDR1 LNHDA, CDR2 SQIVND (reference sequence). The CDR3 loop reads CASSIQWGAVSEAFF. The CDR3 DNA reads as TGTGCCAGTAGTATTCAGTGGGGCGCAGTTTCTGAAGCTTTCTTT.